These T cell receptor beta chains were read from a single sample in a study of patients and donors after allogeneic stem cell transplantation. MiXCR was run by TCRdb on the RT-PCR reads, yielding one entry per CDR3 protein. The sample holds about a million distinct CDR3 sequences; roughly 18% are singletons and the top ten take about 6%. The sequenced sample was blood, either unsorted or a sorted T cell fraction (not recorded which). The receptors were sampled from a human donor who was either an allogeneic HSCT recipient or a stem cell or donor lymphocyte infusion donor (not recorded which). It is not recorded whose cells these are; they may come from a transplant donor. CDR3s include the opening cysteine and the closing phenylalanine or tryptophan. A D gene is named only where the DNA matches it firmly. Clone sizes are given selectively: once, few, many, or a class where the clone is expanded.

TRBD1	13	TRBV29-1	few	TRBJ1-2	TGCAGCGTCTCGGGACAGGGAGGGGATGGCTACACCTTC	CSVSGQGGDGYTF
TRBD1	12	TRBV6-5	many	TRBJ2-7	TGTGCCAGCAGAAGGGGGCTCTACGAGCAGTACTTC	CASRRGLYEQYF
-	14	TRBV20-1	few	TRBJ1-2	TGCAGTGCTAGGGGTGGCCGCCAAGCTCATGGCTACACCTTC	CSARGGRQAHGYTF
-	18	TRBV11-2	few	TRBJ2-7	TGTGCCAGCAGGTCAGGGATAACGGCGGTCAAATTCTCCTACGAGCAGTACTTC	CASRSGITAVKFSYEQYF
-	15	TRBV12-3/TRBV12-4	-	TRBJ1-1	TGTGCCAGCAGTTTATTCCGGGGCCGAAGCACTGAAGCTTTCTTT	CASSLFRGRSTEAFF
-	17	TRBV29-1	-	TRBJ2-5	TGCAGCGTTGAAGATAATAGCCTAGGAAGTAGAGGGGCGGCCCAGTACTTC	CSVEDNSLGSRGAAQYF
-	13	TRBV20-1	few	TRBJ1-1	TGCAGTGCTATGGACGGCTTGAACACTGAAGCTTTCTTT	CSAMDGLNTEAFF
-	13	TRBV2	-	TRBJ1-1	TGTGCCAGCAGTGGGATTGAGGGCACTGAAGCTTTCTTT	CASSGIEGTEAFF
-	15	TRBV5-1	few	TRBJ2-1	TGCGCCAGCAGCTTAACCAGGGGTGCAGAGGATGAGCAGTTCTTC	CASSLTRGAEDEQFF
-	14	TRBV20-1	few	TRBJ1-1	TGCAGTGCTATCCGGGACCGCCGGAACACTGAAGCTTTCTTT	CSAIRDRRNTEAFF
TRBD1	13	TRBV29-1	few	TRBJ1-2	TGCAGCGTCACCTCACAGGGGGCGCGAGGCTACACCTTC	CSVTSQGARGYTF
TRBD2	16	TRBV11-2	-	TRBJ2-5	TGTGCCAGCAGTTTCCGACTAGCGGGGGTGAAAGAGACCCAGTACTTC	CASSFRLAGVKETQYF
-	17	TRBV4-1	-	TRBJ2-1	TGCGCCAGCAGCCGCCTATTCTCCGGGGTCCTCTACAATGAGCAGTTCTTC	CASSRLFSGVLYNEQFF
-	12	TRBV20-1	many	TRBJ1-2	TGCAGTGCTAGGGATACAGGGAGTGGCTACACCTTC	CSARDTGSGYTF
TRBD2	17	TRBV12-3/TRBV12-4	few	TRBJ2-1	TGTGCCAGCAGTCCCACCCCACTAGCGGACCCTTTAAATGAGCAGTTCTTC	CASSPTPLADPLNEQFF
-	14	TRBV5-1	-	TRBJ2-3	TGCGCCAGCAGCCCCCGGCGCGTAAGAGATACGCAGTATTTT	CASSPRRVRDTQYF
-	15	TRBV5-1	-	TRBJ1-6	TGCGCCAGCAGCTGGTCTGGGCAGGCTAATTCACCCCTCCACTTT	CASSWSGQANSPLHF
-	15	TRBV7-3	once	TRBJ2-1	TGTGCCAGCAGCTCGGGACCACTAGAGTACAATGAGCAGTTCTTC	CASSSGPLEYNEQFF
TRBD2	19	TRBV9	few	TRBJ2-1	TGTGCCAGCAGCGTAGCAGGGACTAGCGGGAAGAGCTCCTACAATGAGCAGTTCTTC	CASSVAGTSGKSSYNEQFF
-	16	TRBV5-6	-	TRBJ1-2	TGTGCCAGCAGCTTGGTTCCCACAGGTGGTCCCTATGGCTACACCTTC	CASSLVPTGGPYGYTF
-	16	TRBV11-2	-	TRBJ1-2	TGTGCCAGCAGCCCGCCTAGGCAGCTAGCTAACTATGGCTACACCTTC	CASSPPRQLANYGYTF
-	16	TRBV12-3/TRBV12-4	few	TRBJ2-1	TGTGCCAGCAGTCCCGGGGGTAGGGGGGCCTACAATGAGCAGTTCTTC	CASSPGGRGAYNEQFF
-	16	TRBV7-9	few	TRBJ1-6	TGTGCCAGCAGACGTCAGGCCGGGACCTATAATTCACCCCTCCACTTT	CASRRQAGTYNSPLHF
TRBD2	17	TRBV2	few	TRBJ2-7	TGTGCCAGCATTGCTCCTAGCGGTGGCGGTATCTCCTACGAGCAGTACTTC	CASIAPSGGGISYEQYF
TRBD2	18	TRBV6-5	few	TRBJ2-3	TGTGCCAGCAGTTACTCGAGAGTAGCGGGAGCCGAGGAGGATACGCAGTATTTT	CASSYSRVAGAEEDTQYF
-	14	TRBV7-8	-	TRBJ2-6	TGTGCCAGCAGCTTAGATGTTGGGGCCAACGTCCTGACTTTC	CASSLDVGANVLTF
-	12	TRBV29-1	many	TRBJ2-1	TGCAGCACAACCGGGACTTTCAATGAGCAGTTCTTC	CSTTGTFNEQFF
TRBD1	15	TRBV28	few	TRBJ2-7	TGTGCCAGCATGAAAACCGGGACAGGGGGCTACGAGCAGTACTTC	CASMKTGTGGYEQYF
TRBD2	17	TRBV7-8	-	TRBJ2-2	TGTGCCAGCAGACAACCGCCTAGCGGGAGGTTGTACGGGGAGCTGTTTTTT	CASRQPPSGRLYGELFF
TRBD1	15	TRBV6-4	-	TRBJ2-7	TGTGCCAGCAGTGACTCCGGGACAGGGGGCTTCGGGCAGTACTTC	CASSDSGTGGFGQYF
TRBD1	16	TRBV7-9	few	TRBJ1-5	TGTGCCAGCAGCTTACTTACAGGGGGCTTCAATCAGCCCCAGCATTTT	CASSLLTGGFNQPQHF
-	17	TRBV7-2	-	TRBJ2-5	TGTGCCAGCAGCTTCGGGCACGGCGGGTTTGGTAAAGAGACCCAGTACTTC	CASSFGHGGFGKETQYF
TRBD1	18	TRBV6-4	-	TRBJ1-1	TGTGCCAGCCGCCCGACAGGGGGCGCATTAAGAATGAACACTGAAGCTTTCTTT	CASRPTGGALRMNTEAFF
-	15	TRBV11-2	-	TRBJ2-5	TGTGCCAGCAGCTTAGAGGGGCAGCACCAAGAGACCCAGTACTTC	CASSLEGQHQETQYF
-	13	TRBV20-1	-	TRBJ2-7	TGCAGTGCTAGGAGGCAGATCTCCTACGAGCAGTACTTC	CSARRQISYEQYF
-	15	TRBV5-6	few	TRBJ1-4	TGTGCCAGCCCCCCTGGAGGGGCAACTAATGAAAAACTGTTTTTT	CASPPGGATNEKLFF
-	16	TRBV7-9	few	TRBJ2-7	TGTGCCAGCAGACCTGGGACGGACGATAACCGCTACGAGCAGTACTTC	CASRPGTDDNRYEQYF
-	14	TRBV12-3/TRBV12-4	-	TRBJ1-1	TGTGCCAGCAGACTCGGGGCTATTCCCGCTGAAGCTTTCTTT	CASRLGAIPAEAFF
-	17	TRBV7-2	few	TRBJ2-7	TGTGCCAGCAGCTTTGGGGACCATCAACTTATATCCTACGAGCAGTACTTC	CASSFGDHQLISYEQYF